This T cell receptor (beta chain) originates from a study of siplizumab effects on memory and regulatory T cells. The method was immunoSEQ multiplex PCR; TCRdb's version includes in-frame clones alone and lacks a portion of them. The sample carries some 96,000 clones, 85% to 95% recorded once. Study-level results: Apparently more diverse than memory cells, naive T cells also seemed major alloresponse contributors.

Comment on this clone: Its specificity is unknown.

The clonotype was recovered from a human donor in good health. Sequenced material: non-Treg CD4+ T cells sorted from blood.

The CDR3 sequence is CASSPGLAGYEQYF. CDR3 nucleotides: TGTGCCAGCAGCCCCGGACTAGCGGGATACGAGCAGTACTTC. V and J are TRBV4-2 and TRBJ2-7; 12 bases align to TRBD2. With V trimmed by 4 bases and J by 4 bases, 2 bases remained unmatched. From germline, CDR1 is LGHNA and CDR2 YNFKEQ. The length of the CDR3 is 14 residues.